This T cell receptor (beta chain) came from a study of T cell repertoires in cytomegalovirus infection. Study background: The authors relied on CMV epitopes, both recently identified HLA-C-restricted and well-studied HLA-B-restricted. Indicated by public TCR beta signatures were CMV infection and matching HLA type.

This clonotype came up a few times. Its specificity is unknown. This CDR3 contains 12 residues. The germline CDR1 and CDR2 sequences are MNHEY and SVGAGI. Trimming took off 0 bases at V and 10 bases at J, with 7 bases between the two ends. TCRdb redid the calling of the reads with MiXCR, one entry per CDR3 protein. The sample includes 700,000 to 950,000 distinct CDR3 sequences, approximately 32% of them seen just once. Study conclusions and caveats: Clonotypes of TCR beta that were HLA-C-restricted and CMV-specific dominated the ex vivo response. Summed frequency of shared TCR beta families picked out CMV carriers who also had the relevant HLA.

V is TRBV6-5 and J is TRBJ2-1; the D is unclear. The sequences come from cultured CD8+ T cells from PBMCs, collected from culture after CMV antigen stimulation. This receptor was taken from a human donor in good health (CMV status not recorded). Some clones in this sample may be carry-over from other donors' samples. The CDR3 region is CASSYSGWEQFF. CDR3 sequence (DNA): TGTGCCAGCAGTTACTCAGGCTGGGAGCAGTTCTTC.